This entry features one T cell receptor (beta chain) sequence. This clone's antigen is unknown. Base qualities are not recorded, but no much larger clone differs from it by a single base. This sample stems from a study of CD8 T cell repertoires and HIV-1 epitope variants (TCRdb year 2020). Context from the whole study: T cells were stimulated in separate culture wells with each of twenty-five peptides representing autologous and known Gag and Nef epitope variants. Among the control conditions were a peptide pool of CMV, EBV and flu, the Ebola AY9 epitope serving as a negative control, and a well with no peptide. The epitopes tested were three Gag epitope families plus Nef HW9 and YT9. Using the EasySep Human T Cell Enrichment Kit, T cells were enriched and then co-cultured with an equal number of autologous T cell-negative cells acting as antigen-presenting cells. The cultures were grown for less than 11 days in IMDM with gentamicin, and half of the media was changed on days 3 and 7 with IL-2, IL-7 and IL-15 added. An aliquot of 1M T cells was set aside as an uncultured baseline condition, separate from the 83 T cell cultures. A total of 83 T cell cultures were run, with each culture condition performed in triplicate except for one peptide, which was performed in duplicate.

V lost 0 bases and J lost 2 bases, and the count of bases not matched to a germline gene is 0. CDR1 SGHRS and CDR2 YFSETQ are derived from the germline V gene. Spanning cysteine to phenylalanine, the CDR3 consists of 14 amino acids. Of all the DNA, just the CDR3 is kept, 42 bases in frame from base 1. The EasySep Human CD8+ T Cell Enrichment Kit was used on day 10 to isolate CD8+ T cells from every culture. General findings and caveats noted by the study authors: The assay could identify only TCR beta chains and pointed to proliferation in response to antigen, not to T cell function or cytokine profile. Roughly 5 clonotypes recognized the Nef KF9 family and one clonotype recognized the HW9 family, while no responses to the TAALDMSHF plasma variant were seen. Nine or ten antigen-specific TCR beta clonotypes were identified, of which five to seven appeared to be cross-reactive for autologous or known escape epitope variants.

The immunoSEQ platform was used to sequence TCR beta CDR3 regions at survey depth. The QIAamp DNA micro kit was used to extract genomic DNA from every cultured and uncultured CD8+ T cell population. In the paper's pipeline: Samples with fewer than 5,000 productive reads were excluded, resulting in the removal of about 6.5% of the 75 HIV peptide-stimulated cultures. Sequences were trimmed to CDR3 by a MANAFEST web app, and nonproductive sequences, CDR3s under 5 amino acids, and sequences not starting with C or ending with F/W were removed. Clonotypes were classified as antigen-specific only if expansion was observed in at least 2 of 3 replicates versus the no-peptide control at FDR 0.01, only within one epitope family. In addition, a specific clonotype needed a frequency at least fivefold higher than in wells stimulated with peptides from other epitope families. TCRdb took over this immuneACCESS table, retaining in-frame rearrangements with V and J assigned. Such tables are incomplete; in checked studies, under half of the missing clones stem from an unresolved V gene, and the remainder is unexplained. V, J and clone size are those of that table, while D and trimming were read from the DNA. For this sample there are 80,000 to 95,000 clones; roughly four fifths appear just once. Around a quarter of the sample is in the top ten clones.

Sequences were obtained from uncultured baseline CD8+ T cells from peripheral blood mononuclear cells (PBMCs). The sequence came from a male donor with HIV. Recombination connected TRBV5-1 to TRBJ2-7, and 9 bases in between align with TRBD1. The CDR3 reads CASSLGQGAYEQYF. DNA sequence: TGCGCCAGCAGCTTGGGACAGGGGGCCTACGAGCAGTACTTC.